The 14 T cell receptor beta chains below all came from one sample that was sequenced in a study of blood T cells in healthy people across ages. A J-beta primer mix and a sample-barcoded 5' primer were used in a second PCR of roughly 6 to 11 cycles. MiXCR was run by TCRdb on the 5' RACE reads, yielding one entry per CDR3 protein. The sample includes about 510,000 distinct CDR3 sequences, about 29% of them seen just once. In addition, the sample was reused for a study of T cells of mothers and their children.

Sequencing was carried out using blood. Receptor source: a boy under 10 years old in good health.

The chain uses TRBV7-8 and TRBJ2-4, with 7 bases lining up with TRBD1. CDR1 SGHVS and CDR2 FQNEAQ come from the germline V gene. J lost 3 bases, V lost 5 bases, and 4 bases had no gene match. The CDR3 covers 14 residues. Here the CDR3 reads CASSPYRGKNIQYF. CDR3 DNA: TGTGCCAGCAGCCCTTACAGGGGCAAAAACATTCAGTACTTC.

CDR3 in amino acids: CASSPDSHEQYF. The CDR3 DNA reads TGTGCCAGCAGTCCCGACAGTCACGAGCAGTACTTC. The genes are TRBV12-3 or TRBV12-4 and TRBJ2-7, with D perhaps TRBD1 (5 bases). CDR3 length equals 12 residues. Trimming pared 5 bases from V and 5 bases from J, leaving 10 bases between.

This chain links TRBV12-3 or TRBV12-4 with TRBJ1-2; D is unclear. There are 12 residues in the CDR3. Between the trimmed V and J ends, which lost 5 bases and 12 bases, there was a span of 16 bases. CDR3 sequence (DNA): TGTGCCAGCAGTCCCTCGGCTTCAGTTAACACCTTC. Amino acid sequence: CASSPSASVNTF.

V usage is TRBV10-1 and J usage is TRBJ2-5, with 9 bases identical to TRBD2. The J call may be faulty, since TRBJ2-1 better matches the DNA end. The CDR3 consists of 15 residues. From germline, CDR1 is WNHNN and CDR2 SYGVQD (reference sequence). CDR3 residues: CASSDRLAGLSEQFF. CDR3 coding DNA: TGCGCCAGCAGTGATCGGCTAGCGGGGTTGTCTGAGCAGTTCTTC.

The V and J genes are TRBV9 and TRBJ2-1; D might be TRBD1 or TRBD2, each matching 6 bases. This CDR3 contains 17 residues. Germline-derived CDR1 and CDR2 are SGDLS and YYNGEE. V lost 0 bases to trimming and J lost 0 bases, with 13 bases between them. CDR3 DNA: TGTGCCAGCAGCGTAGAGGGGGGACCTAGCTCCTACAATGAGCAGTTCTTC. Its protein product is CASSVEGGPSSYNEQFF.

This clonotype occurred a few times. The chain recombines TRBV29-1 with TRBJ2-5; weak D call: TRBD1 (6 bases). Germline assignment: CDR1 SQVTM and CDR2 ANQGSEA. The V end was cut by 3 bases, the J end by 5 bases, with 13 bases between. This CDR3 contains 13 residues. CDR3 in DNA: TGCAGCGTTGAGGGGACACTGGCGGAGACCCAGTACTTC. Protein product: CSVEGTLAETQYF.

V gene TRBV29-1 combines with J gene TRBJ1-1; the D gene is possibly TRBD1 (5 bases). Germline CDR1 reads SQVTM; CDR2 reads ANQGSEA. V lost 1 base and J 5 bases, leaving 14 bases between the germline ends. The CDR3 runs to 14 residues. For the CDR3, the DNA is TGCAGCGTTGAAGGCAGGGCGAGGAGTACTGAAGCTTTCTTT. Translating it yields CSVEGRARSTEAFF.

This clonotype was seen a few times. The chain recombines TRBV7-2 with TRBJ2-5; 11 bases fit TRBD2. Near its end, the DNA agrees better with TRBJ2-7, so the J call may be wrong. In germline, CDR1 is SGHTA, CDR2 FQGNSA. The CDR3 is 18 residues long. DNA for the CDR3: TGTGCCAGCAGCTTCAGGGCTCCTAGCGGGAGGTGGTTACACGAGCAGTACTTC. This codes for CASSFRAPSGRWLHEQYF.

Of note for this clonotype: The junction departs from the called germline gene at one end, perhaps through a read error. V gene TRBV27 combines with J gene TRBJ2-5; D is perhaps TRBD1 (6 bases). CDR3 size: 11 residues. The germline CDR1 and CDR2 sequences are MNHEY and SMNVEV (reference sequence). CDR3 sequence: CASRRGSAEFF. The CDR3, as DNA: TGTGCCAGCAGAAGGGGGTCCGCTGAATTCTTC.

This clonotype was seen ten or more times. This sequence joins TRBV25-1 and TRBJ2-2; the match to TRBD1 covers 7 bases. This CDR3 region has 15 residues. Trimming at V came to 2 bases and at J to 1 base, leaving 1 base not matched to a gene. Germline lookup yields CDR1 MGHDK and CDR2 SYGVNS. The CDR3, as DNA: TGTGCCAGCAGTGAACGGGACAGGAACACCGGGGAGCTGTTTTTT. Protein sequence: CASSERDRNTGELFF.

V and J are TRBV12-3 or TRBV12-4 and TRBJ2-3; D perhaps matches TRBD1 (5 bases). The CDR3 contains 16 residues. V was shortened by 8 bases and J by 1 base, with 19 bases between the two germline ends. CDR3 protein: CASGRHSVGRTDTQYF. The CDR3 DNA follows: TGTGCCAGCGGTCGGCACAGCGTGGGGCGCACAGATACGCAGTATTTT.

V and J are TRBV20-1 and TRBJ2-5; D unclear. Near its end, the DNA agrees better with TRBJ2-7, so the J call may be wrong. CDR1 is DFQATT and CDR2 is SNEGSKA in the germline V gene (reference sequence). CDR3 length equals 14 residues. The CDR3 here is CSASTGRGSYEQYF. CDR3 bases: TGCAGTGCTAGCACGGGCCGCGGCTCCTACGAGCAGTACTTC.

The chain recombines TRBV7-9 with TRBJ2-3, with 7 bases identical to TRBD1. Unmatched junction bases numbered 12, after V lost 2 bases and J lost 4 bases. This CDR3 has 17 amino acids. Germline V gene lookup returns CDR1 SEHNR and CDR2 FQNEAQ (reference sequence). CDR3 protein: CASSLRDDRVGADTQYF. Written as DNA, the CDR3 is TGTGCCAGCAGCTTACGAGACGACAGGGTTGGCGCAGATACGCAGTATTTT.

The chain employs TRBV9 and TRBJ2-5, with a weak D call TRBD2 (5 bases). The last part of the DNA fits TRBJ2-1 better; the J call may be wrong. CDR1 and CDR2 (germline): SGDLS, YYNGEE. CDR3 size: 18 residues. CDR3 region: CASSVNRIRTGDYNEQFF. CDR3 sequence (DNA): TGTGCCAGCAGCGTAAACCGAATTCGGACTGGAGACTACAATGAGCAGTTCTTC.